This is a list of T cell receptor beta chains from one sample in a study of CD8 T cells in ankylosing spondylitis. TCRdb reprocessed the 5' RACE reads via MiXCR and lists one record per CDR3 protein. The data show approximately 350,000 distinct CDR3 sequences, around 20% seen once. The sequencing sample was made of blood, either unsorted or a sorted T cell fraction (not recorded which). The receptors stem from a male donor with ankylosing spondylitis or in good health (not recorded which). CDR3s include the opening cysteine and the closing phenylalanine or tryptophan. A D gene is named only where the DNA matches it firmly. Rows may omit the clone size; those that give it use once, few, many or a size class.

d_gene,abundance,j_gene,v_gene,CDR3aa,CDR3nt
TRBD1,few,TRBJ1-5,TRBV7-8,CASSPITGEWSQPQHF,TGTGCCAGCAGCCCGATTACAGGGGAATGGAGTCAGCCCCAGCATTTT
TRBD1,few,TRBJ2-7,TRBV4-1,CASSQDRGDRVFF,TGCGCCAGCAGCCAAGATCGCGGCGACAGGGTTTTCTTC
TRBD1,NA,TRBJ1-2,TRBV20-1,CSARGQGALYGYTF,TGCAGTGCTAGGGGACAGGGCGCCCTCTATGGCTACACCTTC
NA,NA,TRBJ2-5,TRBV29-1,CSVPQMQETQYF,TGCAGCGTTCCCCAGATGCAAGAGACCCAGTACTTC
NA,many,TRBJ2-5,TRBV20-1,CSARAGDDQETQYF,TGCAGTGCTAGGGCAGGGGACGATCAAGAGACCCAGTACTTC
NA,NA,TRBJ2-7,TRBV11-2,CASSLSPVSFSYEQYF,TGTGCCAGCAGCTTATCCCCGGTGTCATTTTCCTACGAGCAGTACTTC
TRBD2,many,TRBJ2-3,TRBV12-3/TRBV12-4,CASSQTSGGADTQYF,TGTGCCAGCAGCCAGACTAGCGGGGGGGCGGATACGCAGTATTTT
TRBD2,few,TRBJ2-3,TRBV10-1,CASTEVQTSGGSTDTQYF,TGCGCCAGCACCGAGGTCCAGACTAGCGGGGGGTCCACAGATACGCAGTATTTT
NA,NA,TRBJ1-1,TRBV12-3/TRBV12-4,CASHLGLMDTEAFF,TGTGCCAGCCACTTGGGCCTTATGGACACTGAAGCTTTCTTT
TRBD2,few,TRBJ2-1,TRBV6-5,CASTLAGPNNEQFF,TGTGCCAGCACTTTAGCGGGCCCGAACAATGAGCAGTTCTTC
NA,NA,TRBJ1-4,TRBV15,CATRLGATNEKLFF,TGTGCCACCAGATTGGGGGCAACTAATGAAAAACTGTTTTTT
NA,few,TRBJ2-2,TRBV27,CASRYQGYTGELFF,TGTGCCAGCAGATACCAGGGGTACACCGGGGAGCTGTTTTTT
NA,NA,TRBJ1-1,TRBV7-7,CASSRVANTEAFF,TGTGCTAGCAGCAGGGTAGCGAACACTGAAGCTTTCTTT
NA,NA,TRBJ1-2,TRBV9,CASSEDGFNGYTF,TGTGCCAGCAGCGAGGATGGATTTAACGGCTACACCTTC
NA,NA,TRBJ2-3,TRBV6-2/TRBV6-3,CASSYWAGQGSLTDTQYF,TGTGCCAGCAGTTACTGGGCAGGGCAGGGGTCTTTAACAGATACGCAGTATTTT
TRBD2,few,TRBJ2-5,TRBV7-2,CASSGTLAGGETQYF,TGTGCCAGCAGCGGGACCCTAGCGGGGGGTGAGACCCAGTACTTC
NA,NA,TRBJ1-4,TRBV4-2,CASSQGRGEKLFF,TGTGCCAGCAGCCAAGGGAGGGGGGAAAAACTGTTTTTT
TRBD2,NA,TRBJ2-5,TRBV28,CASSLQGLAGTQETQYF,TGTGCCAGCAGTCTCCAAGGACTAGCGGGGACCCAAGAGACCCAGTACTTC
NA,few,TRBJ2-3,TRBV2,CASSEALGTDTQYF,TGTGCCAGCAGTGAAGCGTTAGGCACAGATACGCAGTATTTT
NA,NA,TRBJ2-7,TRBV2,CASSGSDNSYEQYF,TGTGCCAGCAGCGGTTCGGACAACTCCTACGAGCAGTACTTC
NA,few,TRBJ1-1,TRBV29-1,CSVATALNTEAFF,TGCAGCGTAGCGACAGCTTTGAACACTGAAGCTTTCTTT
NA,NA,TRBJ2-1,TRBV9,CASSVAVQGLDEQFF,TGTGCCAGCAGCGTCGCTGTGCAGGGGTTGGATGAGCAGTTCTTC
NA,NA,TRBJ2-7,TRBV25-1,CASSESGGPQVHEQYF,TGTGCCAGCAGTGAATCTGGGGGCCCACAAGTCCACGAGCAGTACTTC
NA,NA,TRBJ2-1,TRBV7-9,CASSLSSGEQFF,TGTGCCAGCAGCTTAAGTTCCGGTGAGCAGTTCTTC